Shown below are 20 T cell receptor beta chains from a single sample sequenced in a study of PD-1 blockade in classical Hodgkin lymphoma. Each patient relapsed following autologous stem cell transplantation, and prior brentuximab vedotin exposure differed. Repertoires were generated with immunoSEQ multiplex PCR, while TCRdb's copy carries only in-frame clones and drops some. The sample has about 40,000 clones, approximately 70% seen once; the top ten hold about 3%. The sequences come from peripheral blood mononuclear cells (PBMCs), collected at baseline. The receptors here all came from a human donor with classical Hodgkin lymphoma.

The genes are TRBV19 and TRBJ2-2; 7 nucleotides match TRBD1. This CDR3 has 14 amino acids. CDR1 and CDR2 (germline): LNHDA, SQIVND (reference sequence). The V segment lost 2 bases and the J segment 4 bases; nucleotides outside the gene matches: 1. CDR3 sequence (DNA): TGTGCCAGTAGTATAAGGGGGCGCACCGGGGAGCTGTTTTTT. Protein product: CASSIRGRTGELFF.

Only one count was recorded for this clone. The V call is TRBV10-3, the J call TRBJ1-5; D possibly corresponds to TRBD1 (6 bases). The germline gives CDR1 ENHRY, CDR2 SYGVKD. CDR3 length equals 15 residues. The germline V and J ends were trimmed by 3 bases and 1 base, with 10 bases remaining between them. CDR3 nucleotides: TGTGCCATCAGTGAAACAGGGAAAAGCAATCAGCCCCAGCATTTT. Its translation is CAISETGKSNQPQHF.

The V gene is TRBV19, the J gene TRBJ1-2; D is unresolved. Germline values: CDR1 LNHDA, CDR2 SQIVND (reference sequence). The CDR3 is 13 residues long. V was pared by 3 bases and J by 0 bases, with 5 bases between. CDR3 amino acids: CASSIASNYGYTF. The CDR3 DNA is TGTGCCAGTAGTATTGCCTCTAACTATGGCTACACCTTC.

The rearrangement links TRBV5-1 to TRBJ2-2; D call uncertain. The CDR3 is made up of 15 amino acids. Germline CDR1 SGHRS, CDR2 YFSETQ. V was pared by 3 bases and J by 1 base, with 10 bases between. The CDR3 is CASSYVDGNTGELFF. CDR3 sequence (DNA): TGCGCCAGCAGCTACGTGGACGGGAACACCGGGGAGCTGTTTTTT.

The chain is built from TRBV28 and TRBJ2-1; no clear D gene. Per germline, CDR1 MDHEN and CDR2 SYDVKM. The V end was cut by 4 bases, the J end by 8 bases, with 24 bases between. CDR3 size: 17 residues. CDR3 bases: TGTGCCAGCAGTTCCACTGCTGGCCGAGGTAGGTTCGATGAGCAGTTCTTC. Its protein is CASSSTAGRGRFDEQFF.

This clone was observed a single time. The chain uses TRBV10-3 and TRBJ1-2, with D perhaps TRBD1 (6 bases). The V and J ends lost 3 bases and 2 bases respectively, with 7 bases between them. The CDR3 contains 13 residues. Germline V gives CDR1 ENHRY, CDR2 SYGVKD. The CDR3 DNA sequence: TGTGCCATCAGTGACCAGGGGAACTATGGCTACACCTTC. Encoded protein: CAISDQGNYGYTF.

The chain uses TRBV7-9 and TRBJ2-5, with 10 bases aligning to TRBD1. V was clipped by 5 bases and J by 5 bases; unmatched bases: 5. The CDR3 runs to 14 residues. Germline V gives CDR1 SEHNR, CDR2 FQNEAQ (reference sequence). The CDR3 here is CASSMTGGSETQYF. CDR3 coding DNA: TGTGCCAGCAGCATGACAGGGGGCTCGGAGACCCAGTACTTC.

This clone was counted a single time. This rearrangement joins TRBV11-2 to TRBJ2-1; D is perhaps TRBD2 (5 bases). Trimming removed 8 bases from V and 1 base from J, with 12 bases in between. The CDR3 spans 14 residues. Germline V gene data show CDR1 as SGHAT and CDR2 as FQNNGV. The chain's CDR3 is CASLGTSSYNEQFF. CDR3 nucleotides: TGTGCCAGCCTAGGCACTAGTTCCTACAATGAGCAGTTCTTC.

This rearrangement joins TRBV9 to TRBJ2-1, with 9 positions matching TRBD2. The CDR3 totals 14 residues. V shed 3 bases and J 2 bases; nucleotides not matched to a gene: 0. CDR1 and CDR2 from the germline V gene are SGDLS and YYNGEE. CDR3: CASSASGTYNEQFF. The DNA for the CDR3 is TGTGCCAGCAGCGCTAGCGGGACCTACAATGAGCAGTTCTTC.

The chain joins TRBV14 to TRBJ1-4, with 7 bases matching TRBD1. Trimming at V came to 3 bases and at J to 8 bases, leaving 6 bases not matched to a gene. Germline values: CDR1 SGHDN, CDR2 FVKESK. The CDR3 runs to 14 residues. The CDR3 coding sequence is TGTGCCAGCAGCCACGGACAGGTCCGGGAAAAACTGTTTTTT. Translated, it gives CASSHGQVREKLFF.

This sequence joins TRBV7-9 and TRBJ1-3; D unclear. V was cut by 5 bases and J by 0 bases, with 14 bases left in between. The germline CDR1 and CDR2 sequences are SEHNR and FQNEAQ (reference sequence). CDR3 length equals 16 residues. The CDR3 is CASSQDMWGSGNTIYF. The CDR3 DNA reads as TGTGCCAGCAGCCAAGATATGTGGGGCTCTGGAAACACCATATATTTT.

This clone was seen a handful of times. CDR3 nucleotides: TGTGCCAGCAGTTTAACAGAGACTGGAAACACCATATATTTT. It encodes CASSLTETGNTIYF. The J gene is TRBJ1-3, the V gene TRBV27; D uncertain. This CDR3 is 14 amino acids long. The germline V gene encodes CDR1 MNHEY and CDR2 SMNVEV (reference sequence). With 2 bases removed from V and 2 bases from J, the gap between germline ends came to 7 bases.

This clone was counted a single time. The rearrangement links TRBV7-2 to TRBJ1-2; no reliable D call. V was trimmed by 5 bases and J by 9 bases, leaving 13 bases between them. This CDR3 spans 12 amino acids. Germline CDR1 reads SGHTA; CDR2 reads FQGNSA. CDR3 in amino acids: CASSPRTQSYTF. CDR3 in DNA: TGTGCCAGCAGCCCTAGGACTCAAAGCTACACCTTC.

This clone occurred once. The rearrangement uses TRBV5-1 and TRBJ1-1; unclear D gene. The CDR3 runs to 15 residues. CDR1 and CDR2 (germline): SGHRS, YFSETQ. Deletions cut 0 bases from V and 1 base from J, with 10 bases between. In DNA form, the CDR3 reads TGCGCCAGCAGCTTGGCCGGGTCGACGAACACTGAAGCTTTCTTT. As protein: CASSLAGSTNTEAFF.

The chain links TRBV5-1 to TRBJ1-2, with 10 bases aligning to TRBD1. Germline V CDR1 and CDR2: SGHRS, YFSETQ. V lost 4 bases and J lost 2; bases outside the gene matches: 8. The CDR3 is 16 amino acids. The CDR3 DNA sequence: TGCGCCAGCAGCGAAGACAGGGGGCTGGAAAACTATGGCTACACCTTC. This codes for CASSEDRGLENYGYTF.

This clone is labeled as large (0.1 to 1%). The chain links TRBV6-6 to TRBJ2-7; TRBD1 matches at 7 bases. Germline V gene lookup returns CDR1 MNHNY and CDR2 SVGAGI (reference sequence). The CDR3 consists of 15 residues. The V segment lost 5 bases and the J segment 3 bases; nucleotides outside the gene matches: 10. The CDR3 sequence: CASSPAPDRYYEQYF. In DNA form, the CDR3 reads TGTGCCAGCAGTCCGGCCCCGGACAGGTACTACGAGCAGTACTTC.

Written as DNA, the CDR3 is TGTGCCAGCAGCGGTTCAGGAGCCTTTCCCCATGGCTACACCTTC. Its protein is CASSGSGAFPHGYTF. The V gene is TRBV7-9, the J gene TRBJ1-2; D gene unclear. Germline V gene sequence: CDR1 SEHNR, CDR2 FQNEAQ (reference sequence). The CDR3 is 15 amino acids. Trimming left V 5 bases short and J 6 bases short, with 19 bases between.

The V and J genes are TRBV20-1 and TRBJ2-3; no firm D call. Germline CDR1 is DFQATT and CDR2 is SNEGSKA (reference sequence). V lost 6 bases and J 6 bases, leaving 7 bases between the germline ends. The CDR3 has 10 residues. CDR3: CSARSDTQYF. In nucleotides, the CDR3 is TGCAGTGCCAGGTCGGATACGCAGTATTTT.

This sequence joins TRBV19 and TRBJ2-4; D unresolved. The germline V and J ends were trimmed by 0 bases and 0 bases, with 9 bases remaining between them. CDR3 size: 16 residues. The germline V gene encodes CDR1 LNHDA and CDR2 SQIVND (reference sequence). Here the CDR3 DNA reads TGTGCCAGTAGTATAGAAGAGTTTCTAGCCAAAAACATTCAGTACTTC. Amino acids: CASSIEEFLAKNIQYF. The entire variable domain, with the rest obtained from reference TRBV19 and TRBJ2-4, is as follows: DGGITQSPKYLFRKEGQNVTLSCEQNLNHDAMYWYRQDPGQGLRLIYYSQIVNDFQKGDIAEGYSVSREKKESFPLTVTSAQKNPTAFYLCASSIEEFLAKNIQYFGAGTRLSVL.

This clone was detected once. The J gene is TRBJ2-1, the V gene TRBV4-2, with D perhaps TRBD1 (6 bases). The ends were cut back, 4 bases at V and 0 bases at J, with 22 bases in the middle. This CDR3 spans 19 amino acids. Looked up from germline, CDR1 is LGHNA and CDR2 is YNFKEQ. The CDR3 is CASSRDTTGNPSSYNEQFF. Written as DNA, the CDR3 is TGTGCCAGCAGCCGAGACACTACAGGGAACCCGAGCTCCTACAATGAGCAGTTCTTC.